This T cell receptor (beta chain) stems from a study of blood T cells in healthy people across ages. Notes on the study in general: TCR beta diversity per million T cells fell roughly linearly with age.

The germline gives CDR1 MNHEY, CDR2 SMNVEV (reference sequence). CDR3 length: 14 amino acids. Unmatched junction bases numbered 4, after V lost 1 base and J lost 4 bases. This clonotype appeared many times. The antigen remains unidentified. A second PCR, run for roughly 7 to 12 cycles, used a sample-barcoded 5' primer plus a J-beta primer mix. TCRdb processed the 5' RACE reads anew with MiXCR; each CDR3 protein has one entry. The table includes 750,000 to 950,000 distinct CDR3 sequences, approximately 32% detected once. This same sample was also taken into another study, of T cells of mothers and their children.

V is TRBV27 and J is TRBJ2-7; 7 nucleotides agree with TRBD1. The TCR comes from a woman between 40 and 55 years old in good health. Specimen: blood. CDR3 in DNA: TGTGCCAGCAGTTTATATCCAGGGGGTTACGAGCAGTACTTC. Amino acid sequence: CASSLYPGGYEQYF.